The T cell receptor beta chain under discussion was sequenced for a study of early T cells in non-severe SARS-CoV-2 infection (dated by TCRdb to about 2021). Broadly, across the study: Because TCR sequencing relied on bulk RNA taken from unsorted whole blood, pairing of alpha and beta chains was not possible. The paper as a whole reports these results and caveats: VDJdb matching was skewed toward anti-spike CD8 responses and likely underestimated virus-specific expansions, missing private and CD4 specificities.

A case-control design nested within a healthcare worker cohort in London, UK, was used, with weekly nasopharyngeal swab PCR tests and blood sampling performed. Between 23 and 31 March 2020, the week of the UK lockdown, healthcare workers were enrolled and then followed up weekly for as long as 16 weeks. The germline V gene (reference sequence) provides CDR1 DFQATT and CDR2 SNEGSKA. Including cysteine and phenylalanine, the CDR3 has 12 amino acids. Of all the DNA, just the CDR3 is kept, 36 bases in frame from base 1. The library was obtained by 5' RACE. The reads were generated on a NextSeq 500. Unique molecular identifiers were attached to individual cDNA molecules in the TCR library protocol so that sequencing error and PCR bias could be corrected. Sequencing covered both TCR alpha and beta chains, and within each sample the abundances of alpha and beta sequences were tightly co-correlated. In the source study's methods: Decombinator V4 was used to annotate TCR sequences for V gene, J gene and CDR3. TCRs were defined as expanded if a significant change between any two time points was detected under a Poisson model with p below 0.0001. TCR abundances were normalised to the total number of TCRs sequenced per sample and were expressed as counts per million. MAIT TCRs were defined by TRAV1-2 paired with TRAJ12, TRAJ20 or TRAJ33, and iNKT TCRs by TRAV10 paired with TRAJ18. A search of VDJdb, accessed on 1 November 2021, was run for TCRs annotated to CMV, EBV and SARS-CoV-2, with TCRs annotated for multiple antigens excluded. TCRdb redid the processing of the public reads, applying fastp at Q25 and MiXCR, and retained in-frame beta chains. Identical CDR3 protein sequences are pooled into one entry, listed with their most common genes and DNA. What appears here as the V and J calls and clone size reflects TCRdb's work, not the paper's. The sample profile shows about 76,000 distinct CDR3 sequences; approximately 12% of them were found once. About 3% of the sample comes from the top ten.

This clonotype was counted a few times. Its antigen is not yet known. No base quality information exists; no much larger clone differs at one position. Sample: whole blood. The chain joins TRBV20-1 to TRBJ2-7; the D segment could be TRBD2, given 5 matching bases. The TCR originated in an adult who was a healthcare worker with PCR-confirmed SARS-CoV-2 infection or an uninfected control (not recorded which). The DNA sequence reads TGCACCCCGGACTTCGATTCCTACGAGCAGTACTTC. Its coded protein is CTPDFDSYEQYF.